This is a list of T cell receptor beta chains from one sample in a study of early T cells in non-severe SARS-CoV-2 infection. MiXCR, applied by TCRdb to the 5' RACE reads, yields one record per CDR3 protein. In the table there are tens of thousands of distinct CDR3 sequences, roughly 4.2% of which are singletons. Material for sequencing was whole blood. The receptor source for this set is an adult who was a healthcare worker with PCR-confirmed SARS-CoV-2 infection or an uninfected control (not recorded which). The CDR3 runs from the conserved cysteine through the conserved F or W. A D gene is named only where the DNA matches it firmly. The listing skips clone size in some rows; elsewhere it reads once, few, many or a size class.

j_call v_call d_call clone_size cdr3_aa cdr3_nt
TRBJ2-1 TRBV24-1 - few CATSDPDSNEQFF TGTGCCACCAGTGACCCTGACAGCAATGAGCAGTTCTTC
TRBJ2-1 TRBV20-1 - - CSAPDGWYNEQFF TGCAGTGCACCCGACGGATGGTACAATGAGCAGTTCTTC
TRBJ2-3 TRBV11-2 - few CASSLLRRGDTQYF TGTGCCAGCAGCTTACTCCGACGAGGAGATACGCAGTATTTT
TRBJ2-7 TRBV5-4 - once CASSLGAGPPTSNLWAQYF TGTGCCAGCAGCTTAGGGGCAGGACCTCCTACGAGCAACTTATGGGCCCAGTACTTC
TRBJ2-5 TRBV25-1 - - CASSEWGRVFQETQYF TGTGCCAGCAGTGAATGGGGCAGGGTATTCCAAGAGACCCAGTACTTC
TRBJ1-1 TRBV5-6 - many CASSRATGLSNTEAFF TGTGCCAGCAGCCGTGCAACGGGACTGAGTAACACTGAAGCTTTCTTT
TRBJ1-4 TRBV27 TRBD1 many CASSSPGQHNEKLFF TGTGCCAGCAGTTCCCCGGGACAGCATAATGAAAAACTGTTTTTT
TRBJ2-7 TRBV11-2 TRBD2 many CASSLSGRFDEQYF TGTGCCAGCAGCCTGAGCGGGAGATTCGACGAGCAGTACTTC
TRBJ2-3 TRBV15 TRBD2 few CATSRGVERGVTDTQYF TGTGCCACCAGCAGAGGCGTGGAGCGGGGGGTCACAGATACGCAGTATTTT
TRBJ1-4 TRBV10-3 - few CAITPPSIMLREKLFF TGTGCCATCACCCCCCCCAGCATTATGCTCCGAGAAAAACTGTTTTTT
TRBJ2-1 TRBV24-1 - many CATSDFNNNEQFF TGTGCCACCAGTGATTTCAACAACAATGAGCAGTTCTTC
TRBJ1-2 TRBV6-6 TRBD1 - CASSYQGGDGYTF TGTGCCAGCAGTTACCAGGGGGGAGATGGCTACACCTTC
TRBJ2-5 TRBV6-6 TRBD2 many CASSLPTSGFKETQYF TGTGCCAGCAGCCTCCCGACTAGCGGGTTTAAAGAGACCCAGTACTTC
TRBJ2-5 TRBV7-9 - many CASSLGAGLYETQYF TGTGCCAGCAGCTTAGGGGCAGGGTTATATGAGACCCAGTACTTC
TRBJ2-2 TRBV12-5 TRBD1 - CASGPSTGVIGELFF TGTGCTAGTGGCCCGTCCACAGGGGTGATTGGGGAGCTGTTTTTT
TRBJ2-3 TRBV7-9 - many CASSLGATDTQYF TGTGCCAGCAGCTTAGGGGCCACAGATACGCAGTATTTT
TRBJ2-7 TRBV7-9 TRBD2 many CASSAQSSGRAYEQYF TGTGCCAGCAGCGCGCAGTCTAGCGGGAGGGCCTACGAGCAGTACTTC
TRBJ1-1 TRBV6-5 - many CATSPNQGFNTEAFF TGTGCCACCTCTCCTAATCAGGGCTTCAACACTGAAGCTTTCTTT
TRBJ2-1 TRBV12-3/TRBV12-4 - many CASRTPAASYNEQFF TGTGCCAGCAGAACCCCCGCCGCCTCCTACAATGAGCAGTTCTTC
TRBJ2-2 TRBV3-1 - - CASSPQGRGGELFF TGTGCCAGCAGCCCGCAGGGGAGGGGCGGGGAGCTGTTTTTT
TRBJ2-2 TRBV5-8 TRBD1 many CAGTKGQKNTGELFF TGTGCCGGAACCAAGGGACAGAAAAACACCGGGGAGCTGTTTTTT
TRBJ2-3 TRBV6-5 - many CASSLSSRITDTQYF TGTGCCAGCAGCCTCTCCTCTAGGATCACAGATACGCAGTATTTT
TRBJ1-6 TRBV6-1 - many CASSDAGNNSPLHF TGTGCCAGCAGTGATGCAGGGAACAATTCACCCCTCCACTTT
TRBJ2-4 TRBV29-1 - many CSVEGGAKNIQYF TGCAGCGTCGAAGGGGGAGCCAAAAACATTCAGTACTTC
TRBJ2-3 TRBV5-1 - - CASSQGGGITDTQYF TGCGCCAGCAGCCAGGGGGGCGGCATCACAGATACGCAGTATTTT
TRBJ2-1 TRBV10-1 - - CASSESGVSYNEQFF TGCGCCAGCAGCGAAAGCGGAGTCTCCTACAATGAGCAGTTCTTC